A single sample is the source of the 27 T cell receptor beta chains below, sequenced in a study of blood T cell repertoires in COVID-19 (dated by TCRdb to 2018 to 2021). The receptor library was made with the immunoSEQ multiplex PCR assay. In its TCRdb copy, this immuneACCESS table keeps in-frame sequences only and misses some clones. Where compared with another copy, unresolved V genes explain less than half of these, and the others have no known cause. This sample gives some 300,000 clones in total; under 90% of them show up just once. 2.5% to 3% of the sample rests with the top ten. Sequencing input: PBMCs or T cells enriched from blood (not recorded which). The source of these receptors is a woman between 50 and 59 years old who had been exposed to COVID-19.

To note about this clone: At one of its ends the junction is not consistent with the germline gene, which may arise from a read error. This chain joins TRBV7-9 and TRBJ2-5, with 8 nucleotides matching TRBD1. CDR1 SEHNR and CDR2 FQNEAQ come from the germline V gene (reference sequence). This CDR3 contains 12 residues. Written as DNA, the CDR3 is TGTGCCAGCAGCTTGGGGACAGGTTTTCTTAACTTC. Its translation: CASSLGTGFLNF. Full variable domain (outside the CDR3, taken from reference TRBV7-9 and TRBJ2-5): DTGVSQNPRHKITKRGQNVTFRCDPISEHNRLYWYRQTLGQGPEFLTYFQNEAQLEKSRLLSDRFSAERPKGSFSTLEIQRTEQGDSAMYLCASSLGTGFLNFGPGTRLLVL.

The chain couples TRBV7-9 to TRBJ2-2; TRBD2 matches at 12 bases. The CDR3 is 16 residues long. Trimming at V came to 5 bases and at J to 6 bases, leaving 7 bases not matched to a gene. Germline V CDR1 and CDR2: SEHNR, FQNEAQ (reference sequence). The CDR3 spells CASSKTSGGKAGELFF. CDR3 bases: TGTGCCAGCAGCAAGACTAGCGGGGGTAAGGCCGGGGAGCTGTTTTTT.

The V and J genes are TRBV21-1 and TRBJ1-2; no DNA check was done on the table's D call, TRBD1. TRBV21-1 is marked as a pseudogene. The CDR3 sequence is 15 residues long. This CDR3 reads CASSIPRDRYDGYTF. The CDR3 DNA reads TGTGCCAGCAGCATCCCCCGGGACAGGTACGATGGCTACACCTTC.

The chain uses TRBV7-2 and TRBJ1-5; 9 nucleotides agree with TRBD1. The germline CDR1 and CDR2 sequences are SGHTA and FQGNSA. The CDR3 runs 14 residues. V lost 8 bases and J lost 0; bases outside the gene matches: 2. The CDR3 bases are TGTGCCAGCTCACAGGGGGCTAGCAATCAGCCCCAGCATTTT. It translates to CASSQGASNQPQHF.

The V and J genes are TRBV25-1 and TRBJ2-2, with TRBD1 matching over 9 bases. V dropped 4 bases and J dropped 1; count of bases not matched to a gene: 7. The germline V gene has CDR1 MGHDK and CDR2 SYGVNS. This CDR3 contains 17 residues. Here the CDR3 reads CASSGTGVEWNTGELFF. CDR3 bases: TGTGCCAGCAGTGGGACAGGGGTCGAGTGGAACACCGGGGAGCTGTTTTTT.

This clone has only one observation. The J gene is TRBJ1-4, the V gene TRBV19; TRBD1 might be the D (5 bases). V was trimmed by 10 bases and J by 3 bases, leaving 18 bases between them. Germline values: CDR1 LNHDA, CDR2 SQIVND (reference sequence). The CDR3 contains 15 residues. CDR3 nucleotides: TGTGCCACCAAAGAGGTGGGGGGATCTAATGAAAAACTGTTTTTT. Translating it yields CATKEVGGSNEKLFF.

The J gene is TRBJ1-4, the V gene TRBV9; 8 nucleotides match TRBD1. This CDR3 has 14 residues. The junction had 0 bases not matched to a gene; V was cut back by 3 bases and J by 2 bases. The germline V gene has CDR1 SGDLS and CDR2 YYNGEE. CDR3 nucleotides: TGTGCCAGCAGCGGACAGGGGACTAATGAAAAACTGTTTTTT. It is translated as CASSGQGTNEKLFF.

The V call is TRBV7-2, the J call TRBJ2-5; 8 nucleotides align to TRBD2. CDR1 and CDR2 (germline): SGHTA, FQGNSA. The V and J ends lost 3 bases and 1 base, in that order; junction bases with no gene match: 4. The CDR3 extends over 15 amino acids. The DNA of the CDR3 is TGTGCCAGCAGCTTTAGAAGCGGGGGCCAAGAGACCCAGTACTTC. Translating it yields CASSFRSGGQETQYF.

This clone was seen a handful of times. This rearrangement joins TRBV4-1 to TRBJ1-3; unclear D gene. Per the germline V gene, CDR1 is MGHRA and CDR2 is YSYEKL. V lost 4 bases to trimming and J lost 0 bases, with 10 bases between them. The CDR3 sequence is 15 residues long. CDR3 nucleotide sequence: TGCGCCAGCAGCCCCGGAACTAGCTCTGGAAACACCATATATTTT. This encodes CASSPGTSSGNTIYF.

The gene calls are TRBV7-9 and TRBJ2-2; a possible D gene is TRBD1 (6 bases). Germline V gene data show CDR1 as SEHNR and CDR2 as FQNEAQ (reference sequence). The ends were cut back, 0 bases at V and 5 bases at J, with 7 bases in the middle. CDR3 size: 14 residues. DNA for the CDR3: TGTGCCAGCAGCTTAGCAGGGGGAACCGGGGAGCTGTTTTTT. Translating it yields CASSLAGGTGELFF.

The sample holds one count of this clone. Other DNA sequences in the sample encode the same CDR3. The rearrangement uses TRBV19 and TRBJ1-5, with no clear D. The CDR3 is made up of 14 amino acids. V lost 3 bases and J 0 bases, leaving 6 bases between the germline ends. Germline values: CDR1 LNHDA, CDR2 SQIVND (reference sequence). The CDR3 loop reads CASSMRDSNQPQHF. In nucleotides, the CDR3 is TGTGCCAGTAGTATGAGGGATAGCAATCAGCCCCAGCATTTT.

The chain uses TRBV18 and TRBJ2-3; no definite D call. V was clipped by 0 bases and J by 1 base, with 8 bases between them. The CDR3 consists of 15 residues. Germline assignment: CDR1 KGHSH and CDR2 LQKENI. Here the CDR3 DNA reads TGTGCCAGCTCACCACCCAGGCCTGGCACAGATACGCAGTATTTT. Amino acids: CASSPPRPGTDTQYF.

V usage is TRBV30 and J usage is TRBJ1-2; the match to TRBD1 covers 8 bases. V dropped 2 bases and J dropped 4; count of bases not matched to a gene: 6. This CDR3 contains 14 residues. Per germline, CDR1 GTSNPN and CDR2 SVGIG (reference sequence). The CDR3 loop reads CAWSRLGTGYGYTF. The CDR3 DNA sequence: TGTGCCTGGAGTCGCCTCGGGACAGGCTATGGCTACACCTTC.

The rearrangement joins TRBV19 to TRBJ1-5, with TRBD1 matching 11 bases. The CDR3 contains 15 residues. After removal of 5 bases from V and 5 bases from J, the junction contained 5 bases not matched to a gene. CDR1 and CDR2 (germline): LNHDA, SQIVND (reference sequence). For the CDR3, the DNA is TGTGCCAGTAGTCTCCGGACAGGGGGCCATCAGCCCCAGCATTTT. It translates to CASSLRTGGHQPQHF.

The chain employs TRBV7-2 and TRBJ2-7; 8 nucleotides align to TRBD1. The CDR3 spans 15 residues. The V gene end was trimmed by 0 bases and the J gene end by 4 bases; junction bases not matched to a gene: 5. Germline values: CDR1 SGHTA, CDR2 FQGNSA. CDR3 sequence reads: CASSLAGTGVYEQYF. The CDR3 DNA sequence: TGTGCCAGCAGCTTAGCCGGGACAGGCGTATACGAGCAGTACTTC.

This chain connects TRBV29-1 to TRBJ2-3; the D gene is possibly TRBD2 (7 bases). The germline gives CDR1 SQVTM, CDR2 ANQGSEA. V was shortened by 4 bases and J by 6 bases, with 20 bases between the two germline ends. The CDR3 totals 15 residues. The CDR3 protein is CSVGAAGASADTQYF. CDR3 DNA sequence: TGCAGCGTTGGAGCGGCGGGGGCCTCCGCCGATACGCAGTATTTT.

CDR3 bases: TGTGCCAGCAGCGTAGCCCCAACGGACAGGGCTGGAAACACCATATATTTT. Translation gives CASSVAPTDRAGNTIYF. V gene TRBV9 combines with J gene TRBJ1-3; 8 bases line up with TRBD1. This CDR3 has 17 residues. The germline gives CDR1 SGDLS, CDR2 YYNGEE. J gave up 2 bases and V 0 bases, and 7 bases lay outside the gene matches.

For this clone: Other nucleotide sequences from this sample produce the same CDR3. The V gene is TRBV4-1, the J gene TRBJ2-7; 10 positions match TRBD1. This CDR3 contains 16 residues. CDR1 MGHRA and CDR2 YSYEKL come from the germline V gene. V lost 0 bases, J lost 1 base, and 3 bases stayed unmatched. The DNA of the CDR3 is TGCGCCAGCAGCCAAGATCCGGGACAGGGGTCCTACGAGCAGTACTTC. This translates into CASSQDPGQGSYEQYF.

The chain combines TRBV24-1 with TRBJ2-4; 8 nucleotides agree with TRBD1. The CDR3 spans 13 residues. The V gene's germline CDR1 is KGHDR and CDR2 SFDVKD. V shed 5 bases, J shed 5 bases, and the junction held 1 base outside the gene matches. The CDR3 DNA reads TGTGCCACCAGTGGGACAGGGCAAAACATTCAGTACTTC. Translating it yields CATSGTGQNIQYF.

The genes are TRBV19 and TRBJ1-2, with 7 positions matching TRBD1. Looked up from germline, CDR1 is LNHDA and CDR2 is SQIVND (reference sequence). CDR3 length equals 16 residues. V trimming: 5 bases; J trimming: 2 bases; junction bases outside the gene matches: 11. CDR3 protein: CASSAGQRAANYGYTF. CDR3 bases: TGTGCCAGTAGTGCGGGACAGAGAGCTGCGAACTATGGCTACACCTTC.

As DNA, the CDR3 is TGTGCCAGCAGTTTATTAGTAGATTCACCCCTCCACTTT. Its protein is CASSLLVDSPLHF. The V gene is TRBV28, the J gene TRBJ1-6; D is uncertain. The CDR3 extends over 13 amino acids. The germline V gene has CDR1 MDHEN and CDR2 SYDVKM. Trimming shortened V by 1 base and J by 8 bases, and 6 bases separated the two germline ends. Combining the CDR3 with reference TRBV28 and TRBJ1-6 gives the whole variable domain DVKVTQSSRYLVKRTGEKVFLECVQDMDHENMFWYRQDPGLGLRLIYFSYDVKMKEKGDIPEGYSVSREKKERFSLILESASTNQTSMYLCASSLLVDSPLHFGNGTRLTVT.

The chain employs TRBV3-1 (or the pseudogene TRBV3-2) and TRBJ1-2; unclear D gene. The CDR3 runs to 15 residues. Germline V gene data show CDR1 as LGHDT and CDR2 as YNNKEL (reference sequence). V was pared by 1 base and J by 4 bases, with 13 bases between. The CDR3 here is CASSQGGSSTYGYTF. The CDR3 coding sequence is TGTGCCAGCAGCCAAGGCGGCAGCTCAACCTATGGCTACACCTTC.

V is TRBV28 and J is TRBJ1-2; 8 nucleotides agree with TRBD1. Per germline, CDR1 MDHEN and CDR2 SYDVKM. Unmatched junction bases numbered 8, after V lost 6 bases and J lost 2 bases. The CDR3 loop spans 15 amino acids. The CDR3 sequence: CASRDPGQGNYGYTF. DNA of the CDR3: TGTGCCAGCAGGGATCCTGGACAGGGAAACTATGGCTACACCTTC.

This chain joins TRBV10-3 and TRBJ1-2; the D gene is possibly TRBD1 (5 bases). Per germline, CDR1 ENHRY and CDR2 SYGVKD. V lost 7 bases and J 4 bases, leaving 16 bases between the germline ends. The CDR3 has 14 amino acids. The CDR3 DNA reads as TGTGCCATCACTTCCCAGGGATTGTCCTATGGCTACACCTTC. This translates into CAITSQGLSYGYTF.

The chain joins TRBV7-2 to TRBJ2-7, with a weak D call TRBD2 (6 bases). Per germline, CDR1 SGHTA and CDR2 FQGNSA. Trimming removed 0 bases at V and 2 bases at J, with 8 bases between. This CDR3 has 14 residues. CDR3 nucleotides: TGTGCCAGCAGCTTAGCGGGGAGGACCTACGAGCAGTACTTC. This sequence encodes CASSLAGRTYEQYF. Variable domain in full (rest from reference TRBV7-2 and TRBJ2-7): GAGVSQSPSNKVTEKGKDVELRCDPISGHTALYWYRQSLGQGLEFLIYFQGNSAPDKSGLPSDRFSAERTGGSVSTLTIQRTQQEDSAVYLCASSLAGRTYEQYFGPGTRLTVT.

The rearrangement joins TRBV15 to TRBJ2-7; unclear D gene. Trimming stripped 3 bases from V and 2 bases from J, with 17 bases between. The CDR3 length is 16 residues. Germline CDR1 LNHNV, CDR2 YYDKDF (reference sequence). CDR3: CATSRANRVPAYEQYF. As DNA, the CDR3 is TGTGCCACCAGCAGGGCGAACCGGGTCCCCGCCTACGAGCAGTACTTC.

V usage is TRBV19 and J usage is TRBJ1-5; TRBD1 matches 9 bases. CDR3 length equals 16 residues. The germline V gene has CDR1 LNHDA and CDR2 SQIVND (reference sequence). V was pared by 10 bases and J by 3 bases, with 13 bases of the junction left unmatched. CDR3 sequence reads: CATRDRDITLNQPQHF. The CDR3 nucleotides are TGTGCCACCCGGGACAGGGACATTACGCTCAATCAGCCCCAGCATTTT.